Each of the 25 T cell receptor beta chains below was sequenced from the same sample in a study of cytomegalovirus exposure and HLA in healthy donors (dated by TCRdb to the late 2010s). Library preparation employed the immunoSEQ multiplex PCR assay. A mixture of 60 forward primers for TCR Vbeta segments and 13 reverse primers for TCR Jbeta segments was used in the multiplex PCR. What TCRdb holds here is the immuneACCESS table cut down to in-frame rearrangements. Part of the clones is not present; checked against another copy, under half of the missing clones reflect an unresolved V gene, and the others are unexplained. The sample yields roughly 140,000 clones; about 76% were counted once. Of the sample, about 3.5% falls within the top ten clones. Sequenced material: PBMCs. The receptors derive from a human donor in good health.

The CDR3 sequence: CASSKARGSDRGEFSNQPQHF. The CDR3 coding sequence is TGTGCCAGCAGCAAAGCGAGGGGGAGTGACAGGGGCGAATTTAGCAATCAGCCCCAGCATTTT. This chain joins TRBV21-1 and TRBJ1-5; the table's D gene call, TRBD1, was not cross checked with the DNA. TRBV21-1 is given as a pseudogene. This CDR3 contains 21 residues.

This rearrangement joins TRBV28 to TRBJ2-1, with D maybe TRBD2 (5 bases). Trimming took off 2 bases at V and 7 bases at J, with 18 bases between the two ends. Germline V gives CDR1 MDHEN, CDR2 SYDVKM. The CDR3 has 16 residues. CDR3 amino acids: CASSLVRADRINEQFF. The CDR3 DNA reads as TGTGCCAGCAGTTTAGTGAGGGCTGACCGAATAAATGAGCAGTTCTTC.

The chain recombines TRBV20-1 with TRBJ2-7; D is perhaps TRBD2 (5 bases). The length of the CDR3 is 11 residues. V gave up 6 bases and J gave up 5 bases, with 11 bases separating them. The germline V gene has CDR1 DFQATT and CDR2 SNEGSKA (reference sequence). CDR3 DNA: TGCAGTGCCCACCTGAGGGACGAGCAGTACTTC. This codes for CSAHLRDEQYF.

This clone was seen a few times. V usage is TRBV7-9 and J usage is TRBJ1-5; 10 bases are shared with TRBD1. V dropped 0 bases and J dropped 8; count of bases not matched to a gene: 4. The CDR3 is made up of 15 amino acids. Germline CDR1 reads SEHNR; CDR2 reads FQNEAQ (reference sequence). CDR3 residues: CASSLAGQGVEPQHF. CDR3 nucleotide sequence: TGTGCCAGCAGCTTAGCCGGACAGGGGGTAGAGCCCCAGCATTTT.

This clone showed up just a few times. The chain has TRBV7-9 and TRBJ1-1; D gene ambiguous. Germline V gene data show CDR1 as SEHNR and CDR2 as FQNEAQ (reference sequence). The V gene lost 1 base and the J gene lost 7 bases, with 10 bases spanning the gap. This CDR3 spans 13 amino acids. CDR3 loop: CASSLVASGEAFF. The CDR3 coding sequence is TGTGCCAGCAGCTTAGTTGCATCCGGTGAAGCTTTCTTT.

V is TRBV19 and J is TRBJ1-2; D remains unclear. V gave up 5 bases and J gave up 4 bases, with 11 bases separating them. The CDR3 contains 13 residues. Per the germline V gene, CDR1 is LNHDA and CDR2 is SQIVND (reference sequence). CDR3 sequence: CASSVDTTYGYTF. The CDR3, as DNA: TGTGCCAGTAGTGTTGACACGACCTATGGCTACACCTTC.

This clone was counted a single time. The gene calls are TRBV11-3 and TRBJ2-1; TRBD2 matches at 10 bases. With 5 bases clipped from V and 5 bases from J, the junction kept 6 bases outside the gene matches. CDR3 length: 15 amino acids. Germline V lookup: CDR1 SGHNT, CDR2 YENEEA. CDR3 nucleotides: TGTGCCAGCAGCCTCTATGGACTAGCGGACAATGAGCAGTTCTTC. Residues: CASSLYGLADNEQFF.

The V and J genes are TRBV5-1 and TRBJ2-5; D remains unclear. Germline CDR1 is SGHRS and CDR2 is YFSETQ. Trimming cost V 4 bases and J 5 bases, with 9 bases left between them. The CDR3 has 12 amino acids. Here the CDR3 reads CASSQESETQYF. In DNA, the CDR3 is TGCGCCAGCAGCCAAGAGTCGGAGACCCAGTACTTC.

This clone was counted a few times. The genes are TRBV7-2 and TRBJ2-7; 8 positions match TRBD1. V shed 5 bases and J 4 bases; nucleotides not matched to a gene: 10. This CDR3 region has 15 residues. CDR1 and CDR2 (germline): SGHTA, FQGNSA. CDR3 protein: CASSPSGTGSYEQYF. The CDR3 DNA sequence: TGTGCCAGCAGCCCTTCCGGGACAGGTTCATACGAGCAGTACTTC.

V and J are TRBV5-4 and TRBJ1-2; D not certain. The V end was cut by 0 bases, the J end by 3 bases, with 9 bases between. Germline V CDR1 and CDR2: SGHNT, YYREEE (reference sequence). The CDR3 consists of 14 residues. The CDR3 sequence: CASSLGGSDYGYTF. The CDR3 DNA reads TGTGCCAGCAGCTTGGGAGGGTCCGACTATGGCTACACCTTC.

This clone was counted between two and nine times. This sample also contains other DNA sequences that code for the same CDR3. The genes are TRBV29-1 and TRBJ1-1; possibly TRBD1 for D (5 bases). Germline CDR1 is SQVTM and CDR2 is ANQGSEA. V dropped 4 bases and J dropped 5 bases, with 11 bases sitting between them. The CDR3 is 12 residues long. CDR3 sequence (DNA): TGCAGCGTTGGAGGCGGGGGGACTGAAGCTTTCTTT. Protein sequence: CSVGGGGTEAFF.

DNA of the CDR3: TGTGCCAGCAGGGCGACAGGGGGCACCGGGGAGCTGTTTTTT. Translation gives CASRATGGTGELFF. This chain uses TRBV6-1 with TRBJ2-2, with 9 bases identical to TRBD1. With V trimmed by 6 bases and J by 4 bases, 3 bases remained unmatched. The germline CDR1 and CDR2 sequences are MNHNS and SASEGT. There are 14 residues in the CDR3.

The chain employs TRBV5-1 and TRBJ1-2; D is unresolved. Germline V gene sequence: CDR1 SGHRS, CDR2 YFSETQ. CDR3 length: 13 residues. Trimming shortened V by 3 bases and J by 2 bases, and 8 bases separated the two germline ends. The CDR3 coding sequence is TGCGCCAGCAGCTCCCCAGGAAACTATGGCTACACCTTC. Its translation: CASSSPGNYGYTF.

The chain carries TRBV5-1 and TRBJ1-2, with 10 nucleotides matching TRBD1. With 2 bases clipped from V and 11 bases from J, the junction kept 9 bases outside the gene matches. The CDR3 contains 14 residues. From germline, CDR1 is SGHRS and CDR2 YFSETQ. In nucleotides, the CDR3 is TGCGCCAGCAGCTTCCCGGGACAGGGGAAGGGATACACCTTC. It encodes CASSFPGQGKGYTF.

This clone has a single count. This sequence joins TRBV9 and TRBJ1-1; D call uncertain. V was clipped by 4 bases and J by 1 base, with 8 bases between them. The germline V gene has CDR1 SGDLS and CDR2 YYNGEE. This CDR3 is 13 amino acids long. The CDR3 coding sequence is TGTGCCAGCAGCCAGTCCCAGAACACTGAAGCTTTCTTT. Its translation is CASSQSQNTEAFF.

J is TRBJ2-3 and V is TRBV5-1; possibly TRBD2 for D (6 bases). Trimming removed 0 bases at V and 0 bases at J, with 11 bases between. CDR1 is SGHRS and CDR2 is YFSETQ in the germline V gene. This CDR3 has 16 amino acids. The CDR3 coding sequence is TGCGCCAGCAGCTTGGTTTTGGGGGGTAGCACAGATACGCAGTATTTT. Protein sequence: CASSLVLGGSTDTQYF.

The chain is built from TRBV2 and TRBJ2-3; D is unclear. This CDR3 is 11 amino acids long. Trimming stripped 4 bases from V and 4 bases from J, with 3 bases between. The germline gives CDR1 SNHLY, CDR2 FYNNEI. CDR3 residues: CASSVADTQYF. CDR3 DNA: TGTGCCAGCAGTGTAGCAGATACGCAGTATTTT.

This chain connects TRBV5-6 to TRBJ2-5, with 9 bases matching TRBD2. The trim removed 0 bases at V and 5 bases at J, leaving 8 bases unmatched. This CDR3 region has 16 residues. CDR1 SGHDT and CDR2 YYEEEE come from the germline V gene. As DNA, the CDR3 is TGTGCCAGCAGCTTGGTCGGAGCGGGAGGACGGGAGACCCAGTACTTC. Translating gives CASSLVGAGGRETQYF.

The genes are TRBV4-2 and TRBJ2-5; 13 bases align to TRBD2. Germline-derived CDR1 and CDR2 are LGHNA and YNFKEQ. This CDR3 spans 17 amino acids. V gave up 5 bases and J gave up 0 bases; unmatched junction bases: 6. The CDR3 loop reads CASSAITSGGDQETQYF. The CDR3 coding sequence is TGTGCCAGCAGCGCGATCACTAGCGGGGGGGACCAAGAGACCCAGTACTTC.

This rearrangement joins TRBV4-3 to TRBJ2-3; D ambiguous. The V gene lost 3 bases and the J gene lost 5 bases, with 9 bases spanning the gap. The CDR3 runs to 13 residues. Per germline, CDR1 LGHNA and CDR2 YSLEER. The CDR3 nucleotides are TGCGCCAGCAGCCAGGGCCGTGGAGATACGCAGTATTTT. Its translation is CASSQGRGDTQYF.

The CDR3 coding sequence is TGTGCCAGCTCCTGGGGGACAGGGAATACCTACGAGCAGTACTTC. Its translation: CASSWGTGNTYEQYF. The chain links TRBV7-9 to TRBJ2-7; 9 bases fit TRBD1. The CDR3 loop spans 15 amino acids. Germline CDR1 reads SEHNR; CDR2 reads FQNEAQ (reference sequence). V was clipped by 8 bases and J by 2 bases; unmatched bases: 10.

This chain uses TRBV9 with TRBJ2-7; 15 nucleotides line up with TRBD2. Germline lookup yields CDR1 SGDLS and CDR2 YYNGEE. The V and J ends lost 4 bases and 5 bases, in that order; junction bases with no gene match: 22. The CDR3 runs 21 residues. This chain's CDR3 is CASSNPGAGTSGRKGPDEQYF. CDR3 coding DNA: TGTGCCAGCAGCAACCCGGGGGCCGGGACTAGCGGGAGGAAGGGGCCGGACGAGCAGTACTTC.

V and J are TRBV7-9 and TRBJ1-4, with 8 bases identical to TRBD1. CDR1 SEHNR and CDR2 FQNEAQ come from the germline V gene (reference sequence). V lost 5 bases, J lost 1 base, and 3 bases stayed unmatched. The CDR3 sequence is 15 residues long. CDR3 residues: CASSQGARTNEKLFF. The CDR3 DNA sequence: TGTGCCAGCAGCCAGGGGGCTCGAACTAATGAAAAACTGTTTTTT.

The V gene is TRBV25-1, the J gene TRBJ2-2, with a weak D call TRBD1 (6 bases). Germline CDR1 and CDR2: MGHDK and SYGVNS. The V and J ends lost 3 bases and 0 bases respectively, with 14 bases between them. The CDR3 is 17 amino acids. CDR3: CASSEGPGHANTGELFF. CDR3 DNA: TGTGCCAGCAGTGAGGGTCCGGGACACGCGAACACCGGGGAGCTGTTTTTT.

V gene TRBV7-9 combines with J gene TRBJ2-7, with 8 bases matching TRBD2. The CDR3 has 14 residues. The ends lost 6 bases at V and 6 bases at J; junction bases unmatched: 10. CDR1 and CDR2 from the germline V gene are SEHNR and FQNEAQ (reference sequence). CDR3 bases: TGTGCCAGCAGTCCTCCAGCGGGGGCGGGCGAGCAGTACTTC. Translating gives CASSPPAGAGEQYF.